The 8 T cell receptor beta chains listed next were all sequenced from one sample in a study of response to subunit inactivated influenza vaccine (dated by TCRdb to 2016 to 2018). Library creation used RT-PCR. Reads for this sample came from an Illumina HiSeq 2500. TCRdb took the public reads, trimmed them with fastp at Q25, ran MiXCR for clone calling and kept in-frame beta chains. Duplicate CDR3 protein sequences are folded into a single record with the most common DNA and genes. Across this sample there are over 800,000 distinct CDR3 sequences, with 21% seen only once. The top ten hold 10% of the sample. Material: PBMCs from blood, obtained around 5 days after vaccination. The receptors come from a man aged 50-60 years who received an inactivated influenza vaccine. Donor details come from another sample of the same person, matched by shared clones.

V usage is TRBV18 and J usage is TRBJ1-1; TRBD1 matches 7 bases. V shed 0 bases and J 10 bases; nucleotides not matched to a gene: 5. The CDR3 contains 13 residues. Germline CDR1 and CDR2: KGHSH and LQKENI. Here the CDR3 reads CASSPPTRTGAFF. The DNA for the CDR3 is TGTGCCAGCTCACCACCCACACGGACAGGAGCTTTCTTT.

This clonotype has more than one count but fewer than ten. The chain has TRBV6-1 and TRBJ1-2; D might be TRBD1 (6 bases). The CDR3 runs to 14 residues. V was clipped by 9 bases and J by 3 bases, with 17 bases between them. Germline loops: CDR1 MNHNS, CDR2 SASEGT. Written as DNA, the CDR3 is TGTGCCAGGAACTCAAGTGGGGGGCACTATGGCTACACCTTC. Protein: CARNSSGGHYGYTF.

This clonotype came up a few times. The CDR3 DNA is TGTGCCAGCAGCTTAGGTCGGAGCTCCTATAATTCACCCCTCCACTTT. As protein: CASSLGRSSYNSPLHF. The chain has TRBV5-5 and TRBJ1-6, with D unresolved. V was clipped by 2 bases and J by 0 bases, with 9 bases between them. CDR1 and CDR2 from the germline V gene are SGHKS and YYEKEE (reference sequence). CDR3 size: 16 residues. Full variable domain (outside the CDR3, taken from reference TRBV5-5 and TRBJ1-6): DAGVTQSPTHLIKTRGQQVTLRCSPISGHKSVSWYQQVLGQGPQFIFQYYEKEERGRGNFPDRFSARQFPNYSSELNVNALLLGDSALYLCASSLGRSSYNSPLHFGNGTRLTVT.

The rearrangement links TRBV11-2 to TRBJ2-5; D remains unclear. Germline loops: CDR1 SGHAT, CDR2 FQNNGV. The CDR3 loop spans 14 amino acids. The V and J ends lost 1 base and 2 bases respectively, with 8 bases between them. In DNA, the CDR3 is TGTGCCAGCAGCTTAGTGTACAGACAAGAGACCCAGTACTTC. It codes for CASSLVYRQETQYF. The complete variable domain, with remaining parts taken from reference TRBV11-2 and TRBJ2-5, reads EAGVAQSPRYKIIEKRQSVAFWCNPISGHATLYWYQQILGQGPKLLIQFQNNGVVDDSQLPKDRFSAERLKGVDSTLKIQPAKLEDSAVYLCASSLVYRQETQYFGPGTRLLVL.

In its sample, this clonotype was seen a few times. The chain couples TRBV15 to TRBJ2-2; D is possibly TRBD1 (6 bases). Deletions cut 11 bases from V and 2 bases from J, with 15 bases between. The CDR3 is made up of 14 amino acids. Germline V CDR1 and CDR2: LNHNV, YYDKDF (reference sequence). The CDR3 region is CASGVGANTGELFF. CDR3 coding DNA: TGTGCCTCCGGGGTGGGGGCTAACACCGGGGAGCTGTTTTTT. Combining the CDR3 with reference TRBV15 and TRBJ2-2 gives the whole variable domain DAMVIQNPRYQVTQFGKPVTLSCSQTLNHNVMYWYQQKSSQAPKLLFHYYDKDFNNEADTPDNFQSRRPNTSFCFLDIRSPGLGDTAMYLCASGVGANTGELFFGEGSRLTVL.

V is TRBV20-1 and J is TRBJ2-7, with TRBD2 matching 8 bases. Germline V gives CDR1 DFQATT, CDR2 SNEGSKA (reference sequence). This CDR3 has 15 amino acids. V was pared by 1 base and J by 1 base, with 6 bases of the junction left unmatched. The CDR3 sequence: CSARATGGQSYEQYF. The CDR3 nucleotides read TGCAGTGCTAGAGCAACGGGGGGGCAATCCTACGAGCAGTACTTC.

The chain couples TRBV6-2 or TRBV6-3 to TRBJ2-3; TRBD2 matches 7 bases. Germline V gene lookup returns CDR1 MNHEY and CDR2 SVGEGT. The CDR3 runs to 15 residues. V dropped 8 bases and J dropped 1; count of bases not matched to a gene: 9. CDR3 sequence: CASRVSGVRTDTQYF. The CDR3 DNA sequence: TGTGCCAGCCGCGTCAGCGGGGTTCGCACAGATACGCAGTATTTT.

The rearrangement joins TRBV11-2 to TRBJ2-3; 10 bases are a match to TRBD2. The CDR3 loop spans 19 amino acids. The germline V gene has CDR1 SGHAT and CDR2 FQNNGV. The V segment lost 3 bases and the J segment 6 bases; nucleotides outside the gene matches: 18. The CDR3 bases are TGTGCCAGCAGCTTTCTTGTCGCCGCAAGCGGGGGGGCCCGGGATACGCAGTATTTT. Translation gives CASSFLVAASGGARDTQYF.